The 26 T cell receptor beta chains presented below share a single source sample, sequenced in a study of blood T cell repertoires in COVID-19. Profiled with immunoSEQ multiplex PCR; TCRdb holds only in-frame clones, not every one. The table records approximately 180,000 clones, roughly 81% of them present only once. Sequences were obtained from peripheral blood. These TCRs come from a woman older than 75 with COVID-19, enrolled during active disease.

The gene calls are TRBV5-6 and TRBJ1-2; tentatively, D is TRBD1 (6 bases). CDR3 length: 16 residues. Trimming removed 2 bases from V and 7 bases from J, with 21 bases in between. The germline CDR1 and CDR2 sequences are SGHDT and YYEEEE. CDR3 DNA: TGTGCCAGCAGCTTTTATGAGTGGGGGCGCGATTTTGGCTACACCTTC. Amino acid sequence: CASSFYEWGRDFGYTF. The variable domain in full, with the rest retrieved from reference TRBV5-6 and TRBJ1-2, is DAGVTQSPTHLIKTRGQQVTLRCSPKSGHDTVSWYQQALGQGPQFIFQYYEEEERQRGNFPDRFSGHQFPNYSSELNVNALLLGDSALYLCASSFYEWGRDFGYTFGSGTRLTVV.

The chain is built from TRBV18 and TRBJ2-7; 7 bases line up with TRBD1. The CDR3 extends over 16 amino acids. Germline lookup yields CDR1 KGHSH and CDR2 LQKENI. V gave up 0 bases and J gave up 0 bases; unmatched junction bases: 5. The CDR3 loop is CASSPPMDRPSYEQYF. The CDR3, as DNA: TGTGCCAGCTCACCACCAATGGACAGGCCCTCCTACGAGCAGTACTTC.

As concerns this clone: Different DNA sequences within this sample yield the same CDR3. The chain is built from TRBV15 and TRBJ2-7; D unclear. Germline V lookup: CDR1 LNHNV, CDR2 YYDKDF (reference sequence). The CDR3 runs 13 residues. With 0 bases removed from V and 3 bases from J, the gap between germline ends came to 6 bases. CDR3 DNA sequence: TGTGCCACCAGCAGAGATTCTAGCTACGAGCAGTACTTC. Its translation is CATSRDSSYEQYF.

V and J are TRBV6-2 or TRBV6-3 and TRBJ1-2; 9 nucleotides match TRBD1. V lost 6 bases, J lost 2 bases, and 4 bases stayed unmatched. In germline, CDR1 is MNHEY, CDR2 SVGEGT. The CDR3 is 14 residues long. The CDR3 sequence: CASSPGTGNYGYTF. In DNA form, the CDR3 reads TGTGCCAGCAGCCCCGGGACAGGGAACTATGGCTACACCTTC.

In this sample, this clone turned up once. This chain links TRBV5-8 with TRBJ2-2; 11 positions match TRBD1. The CDR3 spans 15 residues. V shed 4 bases, J shed 6 bases, and the junction held 5 bases outside the gene matches. Per germline, CDR1 SGHTS and CDR2 YDEGEE. The CDR3 sequence: CASSQDRGLPGELFF. CDR3 bases: TGTGCCAGCAGCCAGGACAGGGGGCTCCCCGGGGAGCTGTTTTTT.

This sequence joins TRBV7-8 and TRBJ2-1, with TRBD2 matching over 10 bases. V lost 2 bases to trimming and J lost 4 bases; unmatched junction nucleotides: 5. This CDR3 contains 16 residues. Looked up from germline, CDR1 is SGHVS and CDR2 is FQNEAQ. The CDR3 coding sequence is TGTGCCAGCAGCTTACTGCCAGCGGGAGGGTACAATGAGCAGTTCTTC. This encodes CASSLLPAGGYNEQFF.

The chain couples TRBV5-1 to TRBJ1-4; 10 bases fit TRBD1. The CDR3 spans 14 residues. J gave up 7 bases and V 4 bases, and 4 bases lay outside the gene matches. Per germline, CDR1 SGHRS and CDR2 YFSETQ. Here the CDR3 reads CASSMGQGIEKLFF. DNA for the CDR3: TGCGCCAGCAGCATGGGACAGGGGATTGAAAAACTGTTTTTT.

The rearrangement joins TRBV4-3 to TRBJ2-1; 11 bases match TRBD2. Germline V gene lookup returns CDR1 LGHNA and CDR2 YSLEER. The V and J ends lost 3 bases and 2 bases, in that order; junction bases with no gene match: 3. CDR3 length: 16 amino acids. CDR3 region: CASSQNSGGAYNEQFF. The CDR3 DNA follows: TGCGCCAGCAGCCAGAATAGCGGGGGGGCCTACAATGAGCAGTTCTTC.

The chain joins TRBV19 to TRBJ1-2; weak D call: TRBD1 (5 bases). The CDR3 loop spans 14 amino acids. Per germline, CDR1 LNHDA and CDR2 SQIVND (reference sequence). V was shortened by 3 bases and J by 0 bases, with 8 bases between the two germline ends. As DNA, the CDR3 is TGTGCCAGTAGTATGTGGGGCGCTAACTATGGCTACACCTTC. Translated, it gives CASSMWGANYGYTF.

This chain uses TRBV7-9 with TRBJ2-5, with D tentatively TRBD1 (5 bases). Trimming took 2 bases from V and 3 from J, leaving 19 bases between them. The CDR3 runs to 17 residues. Per the germline V gene, CDR1 is SEHNR and CDR2 is FQNEAQ (reference sequence). The CDR3 spells CASSLIGEGPGEETQYF. Written as DNA, the CDR3 is TGTGCCAGCAGCTTAATAGGGGAAGGGCCTGGAGAAGAGACCCAGTACTTC.

The CDR3: CASREGTAAEQYF. The CDR3 DNA reads TGTGCCAGCAGAGAGGGGACAGCCGCCGAGCAGTACTTC. The chain is built from TRBV4-2 and TRBJ2-7; 7 bases line up with TRBD1. The V and J ends lost 6 bases and 6 bases, in that order; junction bases with no gene match: 8. This CDR3 has 13 amino acids. CDR1 and CDR2 from the germline V gene are LGHNA and YNFKEQ.

The rearrangement joins TRBV6-6 to TRBJ2-7; the D gene is possibly TRBD1 (6 bases). CDR3 length: 16 residues. Germline V CDR1 and CDR2: MNHNY, SVGAGI (reference sequence). With 4 bases removed from V and 0 bases from J, the gap between germline ends came to 16 bases. CDR3 DNA: TGTGCCAGCAGTTTGGACAGTAACCCTGCCTCCTACGAGCAGTACTTC. Translated, it gives CASSLDSNPASYEQYF.

V and J are TRBV18 and TRBJ1-2; perhaps TRBD1 as D (5 bases). The germline V and J ends were trimmed by 5 bases and 8 bases, with 12 bases remaining between them. CDR3 length equals 12 residues. Germline loops: CDR1 KGHSH, CDR2 LQKENI. CDR3 DNA: TGTGCCAGCTCAAGCGACCAGGGAGGCTACACCTTC. Encoded protein: CASSSDQGGYTF. Full variable domain (missing parts from reference TRBV18 and TRBJ1-2): NAGVMQNPRHLVRRRGQEARLRCSPMKGHSHVYWYRQLPEEGLKFMVYLQKENIIDESGMPKERFSAEFPKEGPSILRIQQVVRGDSAAYFCASSSDQGGYTFGSGTRLTVV.

This sequence joins TRBV13 and TRBJ1-1; 7 bases are shared with TRBD1. Per the germline V gene, CDR1 is PRHDT and CDR2 is FYEKMQ (reference sequence). The CDR3 is made up of 15 amino acids. The V segment lost 5 bases and the J segment 4 bases; nucleotides outside the gene matches: 10. CDR3 amino acids: CASSPSGTVSTEAFF. Written as DNA, the CDR3 is TGTGCCAGCAGCCCCTCCGGGACAGTTAGCACTGAAGCTTTCTTT.

V and J are TRBV30 and TRBJ1-4, with 12 bases matching TRBD1. The CDR3 contains 15 residues. After removal of 5 bases from V and 8 bases from J, the junction contained 9 bases not matched to a gene. Germline values: CDR1 GTSNPN, CDR2 SVGIG (reference sequence). The CDR3 bases are TGTGCCTGGGTCCCGGGACAGGGGGCAAGAGAAAAACTGTTTTTT. Translation: CAWVPGQGAREKLFF.

This chain links TRBV6-1 with TRBJ2-3; D unclear. CDR1 MNHNS and CDR2 SASEGT come from the germline V gene. V dropped 1 base and J dropped 0 bases, with 5 bases sitting between them. The length of the CDR3 is 14 residues. The CDR3 bases are TGTGCCAGCAGTGAAGAGCTCAGCACAGATACGCAGTATTTT. Translating gives CASSEELSTDTQYF.

The rearrangement links TRBV5-4 to TRBJ2-1, with 8 nucleotides matching TRBD2. The V gene's germline CDR1 is SGHNT and CDR2 YYREEE (reference sequence). V shed 0 bases, J shed 4 bases, and the junction held 6 bases outside the gene matches. This CDR3 region has 16 residues. The CDR3 sequence is CASSLAGGAEYNEQFF. The CDR3 DNA sequence: TGTGCCAGCAGCTTGGCCGGGGGGGCTGAGTACAATGAGCAGTTCTTC. Full variable domain (remainder filled in from reference TRBV5-4 and TRBJ2-1): ETGVTQSPTHLIKTRGQQVTLRCSSQSGHNTVSWYQQALGQGPQFIFQYYREEENGRGNFPPRFSGLQFPNYSSELNVNALELDDSALYLCASSLAGGAEYNEQFFGPGTRLTVL.

J is TRBJ2-7 and V is TRBV21-1; the tabulated D call, TRBD2, remains unverified against the DNA. TRBV21-1 is an annotated pseudogene. The CDR3 is made up of 16 amino acids. This chain's CDR3 is CASSKGGAGDRYEQYF. Here the CDR3 DNA reads TGTGCCAGCAGCAAAGGAGGAGCGGGAGATAGGTACGAGCAGTACTTC.

The chain has TRBV7-8 and TRBJ2-7, with D tentatively TRBD1 or TRBD2 (6 bases each). CDR1 is SGHVS and CDR2 is FQNEAQ in the germline V gene. The ends were cut back, 5 bases at V and 2 bases at J, with 13 bases in the middle. CDR3 length: 14 amino acids. CDR3 loop: CASSQGWEAYEQYF. The CDR3 coding sequence is TGTGCCAGCAGCCAGGGGTGGGAGGCCTACGAGCAGTACTTC.

This clone was counted a few times. This rearrangement joins TRBV28 to TRBJ1-5; unclear D gene. In germline, CDR1 is MDHEN, CDR2 SYDVKM. The CDR3 extends over 13 amino acids. The germline V and J ends were trimmed by 5 bases and 7 bases, with 12 bases remaining between them. The CDR3 sequence is CASSGGVLQPQHF. For the CDR3, the DNA is TGTGCCAGCAGTGGCGGGGTTCTCCAGCCCCAGCATTTT.

The gene calls are TRBV5-6 and TRBJ2-1, with TRBD2 as a possible D gene (6 bases). CDR3 length equals 11 residues. The germline V and J ends were trimmed by 0 bases and 13 bases, with 8 bases remaining between them. In germline, CDR1 is SGHDT, CDR2 YYEEEE. The CDR3: CASSLGREQFF. The CDR3 DNA sequence: TGTGCCAGCAGCTTGGGGAGGGAACAGTTCTTC.

The chain couples TRBV27 to TRBJ1-1; D is possibly TRBD1 (5 bases). CDR1 MNHEY and CDR2 SMNVEV come from the germline V gene (reference sequence). The CDR3 is made up of 14 amino acids. V was trimmed by 7 bases and J by 1 base, leaving 13 bases between them. The CDR3 nucleotides are TGTGCCAGCAAAAGGGGAGGAGGGAACACTGAAGCTTTCTTT. Translated: CASKRGGGNTEAFF.

The count of this clone is one. The rearrangement joins TRBV19 to TRBJ2-7, with 7 positions matching TRBD1. V shed 5 bases and J 3 bases; nucleotides not matched to a gene: 7. The CDR3 is 14 residues long. Germline assignment: CDR1 LNHDA and CDR2 SQIVND (reference sequence). CDR3 residues: CASSPRDSGYEQYF. The CDR3 DNA follows: TGTGCCAGTAGTCCCCGGGACAGCGGCTACGAGCAGTACTTC.

The chain employs TRBV5-1 and TRBJ2-1, with TRBD2 matching over 14 bases. The CDR3 spans 16 residues. The V segment lost 4 bases and the J segment 8 bases; nucleotides outside the gene matches: 8. Per germline, CDR1 SGHRS and CDR2 YFSETQ. CDR3: CASSPWTSGRLDEQFF. DNA of the CDR3: TGCGCCAGCAGCCCATGGACTAGCGGGAGGTTGGATGAGCAGTTCTTC.

The V and J genes are TRBV7-2 and TRBJ2-2, with 7 bases matching TRBD2. The CDR3 covers 19 residues. Per germline, CDR1 SGHTA and CDR2 FQGNSA. Trimming took 0 bases from V and 1 from J; bases not matched to a gene: 11. CDR3 residues: CASSLAPLAGVGNTGELFF. Here the CDR3 DNA reads TGTGCCAGCAGCTTAGCGCCCCTGGCGGGAGTAGGGAACACCGGGGAGCTGTTTTTT.

The J gene is TRBJ2-1, the V gene TRBV7-2; 7 positions agree with TRBD1. The CDR3 length is 15 residues. Germline V CDR1 and CDR2: SGHTA, FQGNSA. Trimming took 5 bases from V and 3 from J; bases not matched to a gene: 7. CDR3 DNA: TGTGCCAGCAGCCCTCGAGGGGGCCTCTACAATGAGCAGTTCTTC. Protein sequence: CASSPRGGLYNEQFF.